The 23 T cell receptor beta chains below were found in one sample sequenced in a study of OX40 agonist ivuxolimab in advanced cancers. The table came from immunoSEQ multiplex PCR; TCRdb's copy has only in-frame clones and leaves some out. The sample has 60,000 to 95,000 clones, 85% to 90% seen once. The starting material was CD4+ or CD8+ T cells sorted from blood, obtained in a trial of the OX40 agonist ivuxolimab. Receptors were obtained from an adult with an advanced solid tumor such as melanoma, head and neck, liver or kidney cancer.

The CDR3 nucleotides are TGTGCCAGCAGTTCTGGGACAGGACACTACGAGCAGTACTTC. It yields the protein CASSSGTGHYEQYF. The genes are TRBV11-2 and TRBJ2-7; 8 bases map to TRBD1. Trimming removed 6 bases from V and 3 bases from J; junction bases left unmatched: 7. This CDR3 region has 14 residues. The germline CDR1 and CDR2 sequences are SGHAT and FQNNGV.

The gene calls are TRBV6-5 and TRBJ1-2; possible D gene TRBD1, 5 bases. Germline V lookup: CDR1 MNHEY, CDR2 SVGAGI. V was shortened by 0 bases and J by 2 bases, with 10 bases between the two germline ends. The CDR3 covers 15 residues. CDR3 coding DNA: TGTGCCAGCAGTTACTCGGGGACCTTGAACTATGGCTACACCTTC. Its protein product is CASSYSGTLNYGYTF.

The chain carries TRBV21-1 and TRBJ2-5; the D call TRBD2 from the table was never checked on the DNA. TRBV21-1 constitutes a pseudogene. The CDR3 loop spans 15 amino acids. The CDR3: CASSKVLHRGKTQYF. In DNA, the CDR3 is TGTGCCAGCAGCAAAGTTTTGCATCGCGGGAAGACCCAGTACTTC.

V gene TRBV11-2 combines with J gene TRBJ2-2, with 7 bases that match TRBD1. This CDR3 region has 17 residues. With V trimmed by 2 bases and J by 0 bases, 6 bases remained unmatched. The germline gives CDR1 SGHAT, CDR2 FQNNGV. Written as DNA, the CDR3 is TGTGCCAGCAGCTTAATAGGGGGCTATTCGAACACCGGGGAGCTGTTTTTT. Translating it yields CASSLIGGYSNTGELFF.

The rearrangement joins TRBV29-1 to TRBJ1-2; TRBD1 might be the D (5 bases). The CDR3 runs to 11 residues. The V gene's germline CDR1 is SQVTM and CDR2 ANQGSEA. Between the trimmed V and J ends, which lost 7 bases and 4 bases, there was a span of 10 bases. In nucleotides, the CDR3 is TGCAGCGCAGCCGACAGCTATGGCTACACCTTC. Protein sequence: CSAADSYGYTF.

CDR3 in DNA: TGTGCCAGCAGGTGGACAGGGGGCTACTATGGCTACACCTTC. Amino acid sequence: CASRWTGGYYGYTF. This chain joins TRBV2 and TRBJ1-2, with TRBD1 identical over 11 bases. Germline assignment: CDR1 SNHLY and CDR2 FYNNEI. The ends lost 6 bases at V and 3 bases at J; junction bases unmatched: 3. CDR3 length: 14 amino acids.

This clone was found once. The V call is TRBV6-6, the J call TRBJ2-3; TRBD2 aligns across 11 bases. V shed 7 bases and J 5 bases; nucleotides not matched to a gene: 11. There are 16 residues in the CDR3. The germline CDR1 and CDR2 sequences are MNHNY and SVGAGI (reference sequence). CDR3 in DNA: TGTGCCAGCATCCAGACTAGCGGGGCGGGGATAGATACGCAGTATTTT. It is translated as CASIQTSGAGIDTQYF.

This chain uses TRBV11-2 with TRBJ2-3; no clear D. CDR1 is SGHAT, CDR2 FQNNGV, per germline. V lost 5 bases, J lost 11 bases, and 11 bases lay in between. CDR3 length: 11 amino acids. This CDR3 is CASSLYSKQYF. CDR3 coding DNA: TGTGCCAGCAGCCTTTACTCAAAGCAGTATTTT. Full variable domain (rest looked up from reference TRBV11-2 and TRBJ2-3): EAGVAQSPRYKIIEKRQSVAFWCNPISGHATLYWYQQILGQGPKLLIQFQNNGVVDDSQLPKDRFSAERLKGVDSTLKIQPAKLEDSAVYLCASSLYSKQYFGPGTRLTVL.

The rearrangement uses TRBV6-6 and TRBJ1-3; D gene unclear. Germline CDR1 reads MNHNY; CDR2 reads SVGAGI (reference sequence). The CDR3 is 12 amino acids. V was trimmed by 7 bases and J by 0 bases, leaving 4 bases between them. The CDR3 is CASTGSGNTIYF. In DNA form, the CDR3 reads TGTGCCAGCACAGGCTCTGGAAACACCATATATTTT.

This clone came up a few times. The CDR3 sequence: CASSFGGTGELFF. CDR3 nucleotides: TGTGCCAGCAGTTTTGGGGGTACCGGGGAGCTGTTTTTT. The chain has TRBV28 and TRBJ2-2, with D possibly called TRBD1 or TRBD2 (5 bases each). This CDR3 is built from 13 residues. Trimming cost V 3 bases and J 5 bases, with 7 bases left between them. CDR1 and CDR2 from the germline V gene are MDHEN and SYDVKM.

CDR3 region: CASSLGTGKQETQYF. The DNA of the CDR3 is TGTGCCAGCAGCCTCGGGACTGGAAAACAAGAGACCCAGTACTTC. This chain joins TRBV7-3 and TRBJ2-5; weak D call: TRBD2 (6 bases). CDR1 SGHTA and CDR2 FQGTGA come from the germline V gene. The CDR3 loop spans 15 amino acids. The V end lost 5 bases, the J end lost 2 bases, and 15 bases lay between the germline ends. The whole variable domain, filled in from reference TRBV7-3 and TRBJ2-5, reads GAGVSQTPSNKVTEKGKYVELRCDPISGHTALYWYRQSLGQGPEFLIYFQGTGAADDSGLPNDRFFAVRPEGSVSTLKIQRTERGDSAVYLCASSLGTGKQETQYFGPGTRLLVL.

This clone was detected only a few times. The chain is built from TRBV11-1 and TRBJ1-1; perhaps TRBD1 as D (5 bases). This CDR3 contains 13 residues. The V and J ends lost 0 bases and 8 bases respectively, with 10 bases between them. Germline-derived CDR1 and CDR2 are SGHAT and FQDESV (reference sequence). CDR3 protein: CASSLAPGQEAFF. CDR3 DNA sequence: TGTGCCAGCAGCTTAGCCCCAGGGCAAGAAGCTTTCTTT.

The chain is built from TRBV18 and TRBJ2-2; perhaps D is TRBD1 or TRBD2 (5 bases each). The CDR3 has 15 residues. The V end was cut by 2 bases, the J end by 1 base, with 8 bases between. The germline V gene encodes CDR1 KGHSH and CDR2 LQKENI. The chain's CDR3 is CASSPGTGNTGELFF. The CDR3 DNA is TGTGCCAGCTCACCAGGGACGGGGAACACCGGGGAGCTGTTTTTT.

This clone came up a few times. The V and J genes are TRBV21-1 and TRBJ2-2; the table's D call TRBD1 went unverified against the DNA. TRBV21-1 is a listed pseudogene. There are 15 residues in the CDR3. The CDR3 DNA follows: TGTGCCAGCAGCAGGTGTACAGGGGGCACCGGGGAGCTGTTTTTT. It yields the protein CASSRCTGGTGELFF.

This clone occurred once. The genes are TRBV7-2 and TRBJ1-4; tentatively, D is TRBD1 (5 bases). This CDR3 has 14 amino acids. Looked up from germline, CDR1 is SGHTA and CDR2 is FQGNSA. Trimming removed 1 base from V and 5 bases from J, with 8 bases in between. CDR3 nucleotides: TGTGCCAGCAGCTTAGTCCACAGGAATGAAAAACTGTTTTTT. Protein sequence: CASSLVHRNEKLFF. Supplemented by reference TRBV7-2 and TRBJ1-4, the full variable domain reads GAGVSQSPSNKVTEKGKDVELRCDPISGHTALYWYRQSLGQGLEFLIYFQGNSAPDKSGLPSDRFSAERTGGSVSTLTIQRTQQEDSAVYLCASSLVHRNEKLFFGSGTQLSVL.

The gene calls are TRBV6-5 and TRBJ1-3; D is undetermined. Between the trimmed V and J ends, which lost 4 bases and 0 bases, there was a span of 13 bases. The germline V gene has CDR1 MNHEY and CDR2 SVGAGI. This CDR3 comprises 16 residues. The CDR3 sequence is CASSSGTVSSGNTIYF. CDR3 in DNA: TGTGCCAGCAGTTCTGGCACGGTGAGCTCTGGAAACACCATATATTTT.

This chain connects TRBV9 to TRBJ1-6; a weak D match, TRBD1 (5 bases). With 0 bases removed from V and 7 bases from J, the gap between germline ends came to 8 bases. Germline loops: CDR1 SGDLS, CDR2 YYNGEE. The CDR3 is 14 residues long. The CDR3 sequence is CASSVVGGNSPLHF. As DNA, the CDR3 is TGTGCCAGCAGCGTAGTCGGGGGGAATTCACCCCTCCACTTT.

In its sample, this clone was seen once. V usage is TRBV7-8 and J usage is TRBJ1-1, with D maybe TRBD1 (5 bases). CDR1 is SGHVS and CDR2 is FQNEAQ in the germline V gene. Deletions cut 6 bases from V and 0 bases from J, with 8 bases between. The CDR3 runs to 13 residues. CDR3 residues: CASRTGMNTEAFF. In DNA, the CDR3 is TGTGCCAGCAGAACAGGAATGAACACTGAAGCTTTCTTT.

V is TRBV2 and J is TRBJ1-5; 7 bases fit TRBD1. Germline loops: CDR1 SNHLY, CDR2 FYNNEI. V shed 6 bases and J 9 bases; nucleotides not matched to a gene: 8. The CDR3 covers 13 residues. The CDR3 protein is CASRREGAGPQHF. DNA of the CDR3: TGTGCCAGCAGGAGGGAGGGGGCTGGGCCCCAGCATTTT.

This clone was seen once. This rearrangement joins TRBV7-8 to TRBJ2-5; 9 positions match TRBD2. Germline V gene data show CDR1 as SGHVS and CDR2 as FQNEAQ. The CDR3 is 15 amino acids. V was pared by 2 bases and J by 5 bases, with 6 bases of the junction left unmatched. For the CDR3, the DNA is TGTGCCAGCAGCTTACCAGCGGGGGGCCGGGAGACCCAGTACTTC. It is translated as CASSLPAGGRETQYF.

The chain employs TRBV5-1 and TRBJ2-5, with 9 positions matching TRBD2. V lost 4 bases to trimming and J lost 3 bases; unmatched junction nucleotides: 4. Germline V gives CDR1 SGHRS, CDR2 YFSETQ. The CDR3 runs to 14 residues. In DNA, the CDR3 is TGCGCCAGCAGCGAGACTAGCGGCAAAGAGACCCAGTACTTC. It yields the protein CASSETSGKETQYF.

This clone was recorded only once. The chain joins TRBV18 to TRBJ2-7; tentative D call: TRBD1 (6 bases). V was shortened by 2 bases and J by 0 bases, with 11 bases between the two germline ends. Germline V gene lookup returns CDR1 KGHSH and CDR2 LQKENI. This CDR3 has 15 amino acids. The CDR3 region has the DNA TGTGCCAGCTCACCAACCTGGGACACCTCCTACGAGCAGTACTTC. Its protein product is CASSPTWDTSYEQYF.

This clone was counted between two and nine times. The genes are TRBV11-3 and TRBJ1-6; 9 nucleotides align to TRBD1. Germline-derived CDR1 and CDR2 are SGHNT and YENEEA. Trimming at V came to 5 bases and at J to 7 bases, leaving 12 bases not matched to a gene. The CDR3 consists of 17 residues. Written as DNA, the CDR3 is TGTGCCAGCAGCCCCTGCCCACAGGGGGCGCGGAATTCACCCCTCCACTTT. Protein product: CASSPCPQGARNSPLHF.